The source of this TCR beta chain is a study of blood T cells in healthy people across ages. On this clonotype: What it recognizes is unknown.

Then a second PCR, running roughly 7 to 11 cycles, was carried out with a sample-barcoded 5' primer and a J-beta primer mix. TCRdb ran MiXCR on the 5' RACE reads and lists one entry per CDR3 protein. The sample yields around 1.5 million distinct CDR3 sequences, 40% to 50% seen once. Study-level points and caveats: Any changes in expanded clonotypes were possibly confounded, as donor CMV status remained unknown. Considered underestimates were the diversity estimates obtained from one million T cells.

The CDR3 totals 14 residues. V shed 3 bases and J 11 bases; nucleotides not matched to a gene: 12. The germline gives CDR1 MGHRA, CDR2 YSYEKL. The chain carries TRBV4-1 and TRBJ2-5; 7 nucleotides line up with TRBD1. This sequence originates from a woman aged 18 to 35 in good health. Sequencing was performed on blood. CDR3 sequence: CASSHQQGYNEQYF. The CDR3 region has the DNA TGCGCCAGCAGCCATCAACAGGGGTACAATGAGCAGTACTTC.